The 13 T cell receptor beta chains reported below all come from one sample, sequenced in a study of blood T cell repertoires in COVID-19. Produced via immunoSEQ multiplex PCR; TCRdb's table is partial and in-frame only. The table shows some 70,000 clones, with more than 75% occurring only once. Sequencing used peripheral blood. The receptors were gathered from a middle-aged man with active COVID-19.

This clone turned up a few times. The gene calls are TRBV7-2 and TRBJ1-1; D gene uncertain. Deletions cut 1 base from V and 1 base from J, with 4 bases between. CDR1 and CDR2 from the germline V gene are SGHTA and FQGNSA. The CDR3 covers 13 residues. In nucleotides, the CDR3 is TGTGCCAGCAGCTTAGGACAGAACACTGAAGCTTTCTTT. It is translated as CASSLGQNTEAFF.

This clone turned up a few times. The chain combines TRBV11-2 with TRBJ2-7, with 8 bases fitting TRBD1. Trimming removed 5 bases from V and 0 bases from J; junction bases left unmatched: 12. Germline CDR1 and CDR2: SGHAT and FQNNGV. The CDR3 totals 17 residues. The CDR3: CASSPIDRGRSSYEQYF. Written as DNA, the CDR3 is TGTGCCAGCAGCCCTATTGACAGGGGCCGGAGCTCCTACGAGCAGTACTTC. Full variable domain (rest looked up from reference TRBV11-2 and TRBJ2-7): EAGVAQSPRYKIIEKRQSVAFWCNPISGHATLYWYQQILGQGPKLLIQFQNNGVVDDSQLPKDRFSAERLKGVDSTLKIQPAKLEDSAVYLCASSPIDRGRSSYEQYFGPGTRLTVT.

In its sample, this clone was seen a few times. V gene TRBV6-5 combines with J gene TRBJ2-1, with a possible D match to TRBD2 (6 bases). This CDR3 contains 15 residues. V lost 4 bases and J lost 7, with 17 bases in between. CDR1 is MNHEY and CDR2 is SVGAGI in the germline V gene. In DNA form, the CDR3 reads TGTGCCAGCAGTTCCCGGAGGGCTTTAATAAATGAGCAGTTCTTC. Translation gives CASSSRRALINEQFF.

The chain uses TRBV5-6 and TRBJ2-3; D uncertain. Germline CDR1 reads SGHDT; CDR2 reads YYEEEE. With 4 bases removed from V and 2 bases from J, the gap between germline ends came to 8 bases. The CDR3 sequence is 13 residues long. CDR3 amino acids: CASSEAPTDTQYF. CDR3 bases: TGTGCCAGCAGCGAAGCTCCCACAGATACGCAGTATTTT.

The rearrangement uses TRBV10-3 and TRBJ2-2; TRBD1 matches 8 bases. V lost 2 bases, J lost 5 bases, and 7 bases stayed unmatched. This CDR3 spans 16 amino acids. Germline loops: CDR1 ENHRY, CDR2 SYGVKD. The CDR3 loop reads CAISEADRGMTGELFF. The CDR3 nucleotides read TGTGCCATCAGTGAGGCCGACAGGGGTATGACCGGGGAGCTGTTTTTT.

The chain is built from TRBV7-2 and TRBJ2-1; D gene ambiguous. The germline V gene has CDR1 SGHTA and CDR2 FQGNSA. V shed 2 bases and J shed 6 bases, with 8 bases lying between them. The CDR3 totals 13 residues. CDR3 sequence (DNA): TGTGCCAGCAGCTTAACCCAGGTCAATGAGCAGTTCTTC. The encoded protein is CASSLTQVNEQFF. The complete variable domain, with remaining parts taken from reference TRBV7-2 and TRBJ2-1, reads GAGVSQSPSNKVTEKGKDVELRCDPISGHTALYWYRQSLGQGLEFLIYFQGNSAPDKSGLPSDRFSAERTGGSVSTLTIQRTQQEDSAVYLCASSLTQVNEQFFGPGTRLTVL.

CDR3 sequence reads: CASSLGVPGTEAFF. The DNA of the CDR3 is TGCGCCAGCAGCCTAGGGGTTCCTGGCACTGAAGCTTTCTTT. This chain links TRBV5-1 with TRBJ1-1; possible D gene TRBD1, 5 bases. The CDR3 is made up of 14 amino acids. Germline V gene data show CDR1 as SGHRS and CDR2 as YFSETQ. Trimming stripped 4 bases from V and 4 bases from J, with 14 bases between.

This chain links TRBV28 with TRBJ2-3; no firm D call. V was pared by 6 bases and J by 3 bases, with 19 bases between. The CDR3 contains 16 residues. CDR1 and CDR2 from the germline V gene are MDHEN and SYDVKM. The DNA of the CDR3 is TGTGCCAGCAGACCGCCCTTGATGCAGAGGACAGATACGCAGTATTTT. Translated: CASRPPLMQRTDTQYF.

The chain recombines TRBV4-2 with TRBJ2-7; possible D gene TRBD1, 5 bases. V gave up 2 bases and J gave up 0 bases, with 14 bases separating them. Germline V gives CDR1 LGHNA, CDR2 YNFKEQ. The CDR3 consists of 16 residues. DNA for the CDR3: TGTGCCAGCAGCCAATCGACATCGACAGTCTCCTACGAGCAGTACTTC. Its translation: CASSQSTSTVSYEQYF.

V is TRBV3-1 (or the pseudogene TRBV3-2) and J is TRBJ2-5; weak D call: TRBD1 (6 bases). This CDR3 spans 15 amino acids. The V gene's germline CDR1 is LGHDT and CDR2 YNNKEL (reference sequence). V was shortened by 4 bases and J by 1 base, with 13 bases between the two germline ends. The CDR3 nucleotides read TGTGCCAGCAGCCTTACCCAGGGGATCCAAGAGACCCAGTACTTC. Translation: CASSLTQGIQETQYF.

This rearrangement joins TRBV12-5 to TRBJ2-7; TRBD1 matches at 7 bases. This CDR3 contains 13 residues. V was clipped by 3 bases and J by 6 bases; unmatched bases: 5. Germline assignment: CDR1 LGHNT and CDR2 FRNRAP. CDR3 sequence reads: CASGLETGSEQYF. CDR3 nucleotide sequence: TGTGCTAGTGGTTTAGAGACAGGGAGCGAGCAGTACTTC. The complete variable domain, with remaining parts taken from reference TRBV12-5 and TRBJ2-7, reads DARVTQTPRHKVTEMGQEVTMRCQPILGHNTVFWYRQTMMQGLELLAYFRNRAPLDDSGMPKDRFSAEMPDATLATLKIQPSEPRDSAVYFCASGLETGSEQYFGPGTRLTVT.

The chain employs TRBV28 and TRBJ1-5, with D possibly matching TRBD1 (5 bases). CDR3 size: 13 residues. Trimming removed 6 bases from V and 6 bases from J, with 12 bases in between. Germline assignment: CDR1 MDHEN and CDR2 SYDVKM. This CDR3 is CASRQDPSQPQHF. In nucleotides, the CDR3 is TGTGCCAGCAGACAGGACCCATCTCAGCCCCAGCATTTT.

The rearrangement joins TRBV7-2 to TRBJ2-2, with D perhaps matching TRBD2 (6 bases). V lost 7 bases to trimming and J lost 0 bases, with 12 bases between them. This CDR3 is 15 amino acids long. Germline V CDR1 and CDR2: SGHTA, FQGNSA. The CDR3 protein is CASTLERANTGELFF. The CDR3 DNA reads TGTGCCAGCACCTTGGAGCGGGCGAACACCGGGGAGCTGTTTTTT.